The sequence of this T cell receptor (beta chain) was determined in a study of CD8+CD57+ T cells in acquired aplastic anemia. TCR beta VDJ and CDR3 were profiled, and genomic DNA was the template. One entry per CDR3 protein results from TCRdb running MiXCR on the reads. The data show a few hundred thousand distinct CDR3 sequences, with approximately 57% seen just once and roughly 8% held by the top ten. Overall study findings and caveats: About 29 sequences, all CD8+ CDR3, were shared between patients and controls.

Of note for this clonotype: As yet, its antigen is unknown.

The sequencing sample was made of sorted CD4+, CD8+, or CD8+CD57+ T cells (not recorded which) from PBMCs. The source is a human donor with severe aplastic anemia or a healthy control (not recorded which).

CDR3 protein: CAISEFAGVVYEQYF. The CDR3 region has the DNA TGTGCCATCAGTGAGTTTGCGGGAGTTGTCTACGAGCAGTACTTC. The rearrangement links TRBV10-3 to TRBJ2-7; 7 bases are shared with TRBD2. Germline V gives CDR1 ENHRY, CDR2 SYGVKD. V shed 1 base, J shed 3 bases, and the junction held 6 bases outside the gene matches. This CDR3 has 15 amino acids.